A selection of T cell receptor beta chains follows, all from one sample in a study of CXCR3-negative and CXCR3-positive naive CD8 T cells. From the 5' RACE reads, TCRdb lists one entry per CDR3 protein and no DNA. The table lists tens of thousands of distinct CDR3 sequences. Sequencing input: naive CXCR3- CD8+ T cells from blood. The receptors derive from a human donor in good health. Some clones in this sample may be carry-over from other donors' samples. The CDR3 runs from the conserved cysteine through the conserved F or W.

V gene: TRBV20-1
J gene: TRBJ2-1
CDR3 protein: CSARDWHQGEQFF

V gene: TRBV29-1
J gene: TRBJ2-2
CDR3 protein: CSGQGGTGELFF

V gene: TRBV28
J gene: TRBJ2-7
CDR3 protein: CASSLETLEYYYEQYF

V gene: TRBV4-2
J gene: TRBJ2-5
CDR3 protein: CASSPLGAGETQYF

V gene: TRBV29-1
J gene: TRBJ2-1
CDR3 protein: CSVEGGGRGGNYNEQFF

V gene: TRBV12-3/TRBV12-4
J gene: TRBJ2-3
CDR3 protein: CASSFWQGNPDTQYF

V gene: TRBV12-3/TRBV12-4
J gene: TRBJ2-2
CDR3 protein: CASSSANTGELFF

V gene: TRBV7-9
J gene: TRBJ2-2
CDR3 protein: CASPLFSNTGELFF

V gene: TRBV4-1
J gene: TRBJ2-1
CDR3 protein: CASSQGMGRDEQFF

V gene: TRBV12-3/TRBV12-4
J gene: TRBJ2-7
CDR3 protein: CASSSGGAFTEQYF

V gene: TRBV6-6
J gene: TRBJ2-3
CDR3 protein: CASSYSWGFRTDTQYF

V gene: TRBV29-1
J gene: TRBJ2-1
CDR3 protein: CSVAGLAEYNEQFF

V gene: TRBV5-4
J gene: TRBJ2-1
CDR3 protein: CASSQQGLEEVYNEQFF